A selection of T cell receptor beta chains follows, all from one sample in a study of cytomegalovirus exposure and HLA in healthy donors. Here immunoSEQ multiplex PCR was the method, and the copy in TCRdb shows in-frame clones only, minus some. Counted here are roughly 100,000 clones, less than 80% occurring once; the ten biggest clones make up over 3.5%. Material: PBMCs. Receptor source: a man under 40 in good health and CMV-seropositive. The CDR3 runs from the conserved cysteine through the conserved F or W. Fields, in order: D gene, J gene, V gene, CDR3 protein. A D gene is named only where the DNA matches it firmly.

>NA|TRBJ1-1|TRBV21-1
CASSRETENTEAFF
>NA|TRBJ1-6|TRBV7-2
CASSWSSYNSPLHF
>TRBD2|TRBJ2-7|TRBV2
CASTLGSGLDF
>NA|TRBJ2-7|TRBV6-1
CASSETGMGEQYF
>NA|TRBJ1-1|TRBV29-1
CSAWGQRMNTEAFF
>TRBD1|TRBJ1-4|TRBV2
CASSPLRGHGEKLFF
>TRBD1|TRBJ2-7|TRBV5-1
CASSLGQGRLYEQYF
>NA|TRBJ1-4|TRBV5-1
CASSLAGNTNEKLFF
>TRBD2|TRBJ2-3|TRBV5-1
CASSVGGLTSGSDTQYF
>TRBD2|TRBJ2-5|TRBV2
CAGQTSGGAFVQTQYF
>TRBD2|TRBJ2-7|TRBV2
CASRPWGERGSYEQYF
>NA|TRBJ2-7|TRBV5-5
CASSRLDAGTYEQYF
>NA|TRBJ2-5|TRBV6-5
CASSYIQNQETQYF
>NA|TRBJ1-2|TRBV7-8
CASSLQTVYGYTF
>NA|TRBJ2-7|TRBV18
CASSPGSQSYEQYF
>NA|TRBJ2-1|TRBV4-1
CASSQGTASYNEQFF
>TRBD1|TRBJ1-4|TRBV4-1
CASSPGRGRGRLDEKLFF
>TRBD2|TRBJ2-7|TRBV30
CAWSPGTNSYEQYF
>NA|TRBJ2-7|TRBV20-1
CSAGFGEQYF
>NA|TRBJ2-2|TRBV29-1
CSARQIPSGELFF
>NA|TRBJ2-5|TRBV27
CASSSEGGETQYF
>TRBD2|TRBJ2-1|TRBV2
CASRDSGGFYNEQFF
>NA|TRBJ2-7|TRBV7-9
CASSSTGTATYEQYF
>TRBD2|TRBJ2-1|TRBV4-2
CASSRAGGGGRDEQFF
>NA|TRBJ2-1|TRBV7-6
CASSSTGREQFF
>TRBD1|TRBJ1-1|TRBV6-5
CASSYAGGAENTEAFF
>TRBD1|TRBJ2-7|TRBV19
CASSTGTGTYEQYF
>TRBD1|TRBJ1-1|TRBV5-4
CASSQGQGVLGTEAFF
>NA|TRBJ2-5|TRBV5-1
CASSLREYQETQYF
>NA|TRBJ2-7|TRBV21-1
CASSKRGDRVSEQYF
>TRBD1|TRBJ2-5|TRBV19
CASSRTGGLETQYF
>NA|TRBJ1-2|TRBV29-1
CSVEWAGGYTF
>TRBD1|TRBJ1-1|TRBV2
CASIDRDRATTEAFF
>NA|TRBJ2-5|TRBV5-1
CASSLAGQEETQYF
>TRBD1|TRBJ2-5|TRBV6-1
CASSTGGRETQYF
>NA|TRBJ2-6|TRBV5-1
CASSSAGANVLTF
>NA|TRBJ1-2|TRBV6-4
CASRLRAEGYGYTF
>NA|TRBJ2-7|TRBV6-5
CASGQTWADEQYF
>TRBD1|TRBJ1-4|TRBV4-1
CASSLTGVNEKLFF
>NA|TRBJ1-2|TRBV27
CASSSLKGTNYGYTF
>TRBD1|TRBJ1-6|TRBV5-1
CASSLSQTGGYNSPLHF
>TRBD1|TRBJ1-3|TRBV19
CASRSGTGGNTIYF
>TRBD2|TRBJ2-3|TRBV12-5
CASGASGGDTQYF
>NA|TRBJ1-2|TRBV7-9
CASSLAFLDPPGHGYTF
>NA|TRBJ2-3|TRBV30
CAWSIGQVTDTQYF